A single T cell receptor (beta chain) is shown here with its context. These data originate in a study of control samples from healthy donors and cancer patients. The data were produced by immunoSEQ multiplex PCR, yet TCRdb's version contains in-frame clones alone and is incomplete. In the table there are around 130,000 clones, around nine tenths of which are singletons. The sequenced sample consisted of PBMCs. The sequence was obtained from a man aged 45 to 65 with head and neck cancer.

DNA of the CDR3: TGTGCCAGCAGCCGGGGCTATTCCGCCGTGAACACTGAAGCTTTCTTT. The encoded protein is CASSRGYSAVNTEAFF. The V call is TRBV4-2, the J call TRBJ1-1; TRBD1 might be the D (5 bases). Germline V gives CDR1 LGHNA, CDR2 YNFKEQ. The CDR3 totals 16 residues. Trimming left V 4 bases short and J 0 bases short, with 15 bases between.